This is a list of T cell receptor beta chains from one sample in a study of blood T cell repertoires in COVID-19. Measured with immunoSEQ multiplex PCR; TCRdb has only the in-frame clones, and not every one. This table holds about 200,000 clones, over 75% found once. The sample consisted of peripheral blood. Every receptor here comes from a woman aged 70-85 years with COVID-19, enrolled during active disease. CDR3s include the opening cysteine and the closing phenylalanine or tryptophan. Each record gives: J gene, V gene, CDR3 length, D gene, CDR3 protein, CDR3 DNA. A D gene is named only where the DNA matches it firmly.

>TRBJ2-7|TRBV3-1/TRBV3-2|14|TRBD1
CASSPRDRGGEQYF
TGTGCCAGCAGCCCCCGGGACAGGGGCGGCGAGCAGTACTTC
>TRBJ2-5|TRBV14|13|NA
CASSQDSGWTQYF
TGTGCCAGCAGCCAAGATTCAGGGTGGACCCAGTACTTC
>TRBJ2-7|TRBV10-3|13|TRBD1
CAISRTGYYEQYF
TGTGCCATCAGCCGGACAGGGTACTACGAGCAGTACTTC
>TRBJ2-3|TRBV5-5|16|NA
CASREFRGGSTDTQYF
TGTGCCAGCAGGGAATTTAGGGGAGGCTCGACAGATACGCAGTATTTT
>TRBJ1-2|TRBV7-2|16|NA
CASSLEVGGGFRGYTF
TGTGCCAGCAGCTTAGAGGTTGGCGGGGGATTTCGAGGCTACACCTTC
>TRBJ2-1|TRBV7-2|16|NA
CASSLLWGGPYNEQFF
TGTGCCAGCAGCCTCCTTTGGGGGGGCCCCTACAATGAGCAGTTCTTC
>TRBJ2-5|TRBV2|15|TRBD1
CASNRLAGGGETQYF
TGTGCCAGCAACCGACTTGCAGGGGGCGGGGAGACCCAGTACTTC
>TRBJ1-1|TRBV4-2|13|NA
CASVEGGRTEAFF
TGTGCCAGCGTCGAAGGGGGAAGGACTGAAGCTTTCTTT
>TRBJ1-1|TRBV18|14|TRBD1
CASSPGQGVAEAFF
TGTGCCAGCTCACCAGGACAGGGAGTCGCTGAAGCTTTCTTT
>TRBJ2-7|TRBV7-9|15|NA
CASSFGVARTYEQYF
TGTGCCAGCAGCTTTGGGGTAGCGCGGACCTACGAGCAGTACTTC